This TCR beta chain is drawn from a study of blood T cells in healthy people across ages. Only a few counts were recorded for this clonotype. It was with a sample-barcoded 5' primer and a J-beta primer mix that a second PCR of roughly 6 to 12 cycles was run. MiXCR was run by TCRdb on the 5' RACE reads, yielding one entry per CDR3 protein. The table shows about 780,000 distinct CDR3 sequences, with about half occurring only once. All donors came from Russia, were Caucasian and healthy, and spanned ages roughly 6 to 100. The germline V gene encodes CDR1 LGHDT and CDR2 YNNKEL (reference sequence). This CDR3 comprises 17 residues. V was clipped by 4 bases and J by 2 bases; unmatched bases: 10.

This TCR came from a man older than 75 in good health. The genes are TRBV3-1 and TRBJ1-3; 8 positions match TRBD1. Sequenced sample: blood. CDR3 DNA sequence: TGTGCCAGCAGCCGAATATCCGGGACAGGCGCTGGAAACACCATATATTTT. Amino acids: CASSRISGTGAGNTIYF.